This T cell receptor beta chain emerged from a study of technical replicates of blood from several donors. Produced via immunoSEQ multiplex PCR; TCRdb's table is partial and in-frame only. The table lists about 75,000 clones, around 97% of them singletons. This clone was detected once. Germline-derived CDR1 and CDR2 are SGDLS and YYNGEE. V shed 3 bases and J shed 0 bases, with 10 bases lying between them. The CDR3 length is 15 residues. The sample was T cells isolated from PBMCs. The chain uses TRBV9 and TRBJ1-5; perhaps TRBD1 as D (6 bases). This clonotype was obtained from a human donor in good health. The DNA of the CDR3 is TGTGCCAGCAGCGAACAAGGGGGTAGCAATCAGCCCCAGCATTTT. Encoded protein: CASSEQGGSNQPQHF.